Listed below are T cell receptor beta chains from one sample, sequenced in a study of OX40 agonist ivuxolimab in advanced cancers. The table came from immunoSEQ multiplex PCR; TCRdb's copy has only in-frame clones and leaves some out. The sample holds tens of thousands of clones, roughly 80% seen once. The sample here was CD4+ or CD8+ T cells sorted from blood, taken in a trial of the OX40 agonist ivuxolimab. The receptors shown here come from an adult with an advanced solid tumor such as melanoma, head and neck, liver or kidney cancer. Both conserved end residues are trimmed from each CDR3. Fields, in order: J gene, CDR3 length, V gene, CDR3 protein.

j_call: TRBJ1-3; cdr3_length: 12; v_call: TRBV7-9; cdr3_aa: ASSLSGSGNTIY
j_call: TRBJ1-1; cdr3_length: 11; v_call: TRBV7-2; cdr3_aa: ASRQPSINEAF
j_call: TRBJ2-7; cdr3_length: 13; v_call: TRBV14; cdr3_aa: ASSQETGLSYEQY
j_call: TRBJ2-2; cdr3_length: 13; v_call: TRBV10-1; cdr3_aa: ASSERGAGTGELF
j_call: TRBJ1-1; cdr3_length: 10; v_call: TRBV2; cdr3_aa: ASSWGNTEAF
j_call: TRBJ2-2; cdr3_length: 13; v_call: TRBV15; cdr3_aa: ATSELAGGTGELF
j_call: TRBJ1-5; cdr3_length: 10; v_call: TRBV28; cdr3_aa: ASSLFGRPQH
j_call: TRBJ1-1; cdr3_length: 15; v_call: TRBV2; cdr3_aa: ASSEDQGGPMNTEAF
j_call: TRBJ1-2; cdr3_length: 13; v_call: TRBV30; cdr3_aa: AWDGTAFPFSGYT
j_call: TRBJ2-5; cdr3_length: 14; v_call: TRBV15; cdr3_aa: ATSRASGSSSETQY
j_call: TRBJ1-2; cdr3_length: 13; v_call: TRBV5-1; cdr3_aa: ASSLSGQGLNGYT
j_call: TRBJ2-5; cdr3_length: 16; v_call: TRBV27; cdr3_aa: ASSLFASGIGAGETQY
j_call: TRBJ2-7; cdr3_length: 14; v_call: TRBV4-1; cdr3_aa: ASSRDQRTGTYEQY